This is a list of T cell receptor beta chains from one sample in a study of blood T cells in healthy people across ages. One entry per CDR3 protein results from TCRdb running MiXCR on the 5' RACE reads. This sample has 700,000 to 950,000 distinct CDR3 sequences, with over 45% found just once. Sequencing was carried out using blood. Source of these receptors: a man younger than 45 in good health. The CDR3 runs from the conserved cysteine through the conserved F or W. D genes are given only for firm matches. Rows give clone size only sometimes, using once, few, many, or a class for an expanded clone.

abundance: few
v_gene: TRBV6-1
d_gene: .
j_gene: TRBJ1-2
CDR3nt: TGTGCCAGCAGTGAAGCGGTAGTAGCTTATGGCTACACCTTC
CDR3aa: CASSEAVVAYGYTF

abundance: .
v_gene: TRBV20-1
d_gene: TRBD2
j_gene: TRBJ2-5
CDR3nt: TGCAGTGCTAGAGGGGGTACTAGCGGGACATCCTGGGAGACCCAGTACTTC
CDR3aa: CSARGGTSGTSWETQYF

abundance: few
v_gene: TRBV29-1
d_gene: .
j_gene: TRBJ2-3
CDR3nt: TGCAGCGGACTCATCTTAGGGTTGGGGGATACGCAGTATTTT
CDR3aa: CSGLILGLGDTQYF

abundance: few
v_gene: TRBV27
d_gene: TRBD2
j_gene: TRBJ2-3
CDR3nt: TGTGCCAGCAGTTTATCGATCTCACTAGCGGGAGTCCGAACAGATACGCAGTATTTT
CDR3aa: CASSLSISLAGVRTDTQYF

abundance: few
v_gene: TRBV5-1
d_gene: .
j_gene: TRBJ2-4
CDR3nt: TGCGCCAGCAGCTTGGGGGGGGCGGTTGCCAAAAACATTCAGTACTTC
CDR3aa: CASSLGGAVAKNIQYF

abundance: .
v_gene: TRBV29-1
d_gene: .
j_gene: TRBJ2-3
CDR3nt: TGCAGCGTTGAAGGAGTAGGGACTCAGCAGTATTTT
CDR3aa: CSVEGVGTQQYF

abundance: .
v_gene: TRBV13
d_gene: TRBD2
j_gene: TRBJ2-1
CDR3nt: TGTGCCAGCAGCTTATCGGCGGGAGAAGGGAATGAGCAGTTCTTC
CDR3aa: CASSLSAGEGNEQFF

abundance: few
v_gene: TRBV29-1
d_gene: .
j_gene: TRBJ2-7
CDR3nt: TGCAGCGTTGGGACAGTCCCTTCCTACGAGCAGTACTTC
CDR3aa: CSVGTVPSYEQYF

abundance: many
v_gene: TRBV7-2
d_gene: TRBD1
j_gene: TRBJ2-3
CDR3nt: TGTGCCAGCAGCTTGAACAGGGGATCAGATACGCAGTATTTT
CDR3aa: CASSLNRGSDTQYF

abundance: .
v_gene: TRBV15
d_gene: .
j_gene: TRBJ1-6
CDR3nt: TGTGCCACCAGCAGAGGAATCGGGGGGGATTCACCCCTCCACTTT
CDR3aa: CATSRGIGGDSPLHF

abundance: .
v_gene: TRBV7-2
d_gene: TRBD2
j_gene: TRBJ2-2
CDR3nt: TGTGCCAGCAGCTTAGATGGACTAGCCACCGGGGAGCTGTTTTTT
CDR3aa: CASSLDGLATGELFF

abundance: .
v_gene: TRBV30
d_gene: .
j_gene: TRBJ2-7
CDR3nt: TGTGCCGGGAGTGTAGTGTTCTACGAGCAGTACTTC
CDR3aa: CAGSVVFYEQYF

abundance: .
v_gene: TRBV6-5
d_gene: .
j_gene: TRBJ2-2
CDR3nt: TGTGCCAGCAGTTATCGCTCCAGTTCCGGGACTTCGAGACACACCGGGGAGCTGTTTTTT
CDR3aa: CASSYRSSSGTSRHTGELFF

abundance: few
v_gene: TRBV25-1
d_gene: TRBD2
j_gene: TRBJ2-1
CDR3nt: TGTGCCAGCAGTGAAAGAGGCGGGAGTGTCCACAATGAGCAGTTCTTC
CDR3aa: CASSERGGSVHNEQFF

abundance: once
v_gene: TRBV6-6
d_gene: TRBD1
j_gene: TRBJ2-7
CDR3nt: TGTGCCAGCAGTTATCCCGGGACAGACCTTAGGGAGCAGTACTTC
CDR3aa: CASSYPGTDLREQYF

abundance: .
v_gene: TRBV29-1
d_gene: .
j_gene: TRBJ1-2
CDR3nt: TGCAGCGGACGGACAGCCAACTATGGCTACACCTTC
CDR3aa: CSGRTANYGYTF

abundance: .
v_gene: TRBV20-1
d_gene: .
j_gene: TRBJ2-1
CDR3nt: TGCAGTGCTAGTGAGTCTAAGAGGGTCAATGAGCAGTTCTTC
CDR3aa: CSASESKRVNEQFF

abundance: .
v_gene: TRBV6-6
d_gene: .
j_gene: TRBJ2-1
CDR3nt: TGTGCCAGCAGTTATCGTGATACACCCCAGTTCTTC
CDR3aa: CASSYRDTPQFF

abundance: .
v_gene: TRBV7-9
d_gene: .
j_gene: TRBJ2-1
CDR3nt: TGTGCCAGCAGCTTAGTAACCAGGGGTGGTGAGCAGTTCTTC
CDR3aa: CASSLVTRGGEQFF

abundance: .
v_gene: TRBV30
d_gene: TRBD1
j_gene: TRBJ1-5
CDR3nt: TGTGCCTGGAGTCTGGGACAGCACAATCAGCCCCAGCATTTT
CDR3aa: CAWSLGQHNQPQHF

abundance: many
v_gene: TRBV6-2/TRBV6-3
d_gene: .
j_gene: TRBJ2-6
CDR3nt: TGTGCCAGCAGTTCCTCTGGGGCCAACGTCCTGACTTTC
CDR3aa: CASSSSGANVLTF

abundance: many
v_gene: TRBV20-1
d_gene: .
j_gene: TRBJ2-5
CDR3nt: TGCAGTGCTAGAGAGGCGTATGAGGGACAAAAACTGTACTTC
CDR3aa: CSAREAYEGQKLYF

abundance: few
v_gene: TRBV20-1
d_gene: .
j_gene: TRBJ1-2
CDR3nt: TGCAGTGCCTTACTTACAGCCCTTTATGGCTACACCTTC
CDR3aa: CSALLTALYGYTF

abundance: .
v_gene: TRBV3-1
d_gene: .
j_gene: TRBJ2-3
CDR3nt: TGTGCCAGCAGCCCTGGGTTGCTGGCTGGAAGCACAGATACGCAGTATTTT
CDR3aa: CASSPGLLAGSTDTQYF

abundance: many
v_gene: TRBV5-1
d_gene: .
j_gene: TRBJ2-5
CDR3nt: TGCGCCAGCAGCGCACTGGATCCCCAAGAGACCCAGTACTTC
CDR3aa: CASSALDPQETQYF

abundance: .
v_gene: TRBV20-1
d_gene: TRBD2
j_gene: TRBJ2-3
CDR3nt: TGCAGTGCTAGAGAATCAGGGACTAGCGTAATAGGTACGCAGTATTTT
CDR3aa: CSARESGTSVIGTQYF

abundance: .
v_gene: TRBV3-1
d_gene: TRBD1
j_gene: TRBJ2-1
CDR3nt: TGTGCCAGCAGCCAAGATTGGGGACAGGGGGCCTACAATGAGCAGTTCTTC
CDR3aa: CASSQDWGQGAYNEQFF

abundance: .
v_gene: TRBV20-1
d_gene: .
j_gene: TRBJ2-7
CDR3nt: TGCAGTGCTAGAGATCCTGAGTACCTTAATAGTGGGGGAGCCAACTCCTACGAGCAGTACTTC
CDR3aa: CSARDPEYLNSGGANSYEQYF

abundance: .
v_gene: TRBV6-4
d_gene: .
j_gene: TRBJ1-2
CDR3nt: TGTGCCAGCAGGAGGGACGGATCTAACTATGGCTACACCTTC
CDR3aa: CASRRDGSNYGYTF

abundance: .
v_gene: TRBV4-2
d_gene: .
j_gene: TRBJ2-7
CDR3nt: TGTGCCAGCAGCCAAGAATACAGGACCTCCTACGAGCAGTACTTC
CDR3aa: CASSQEYRTSYEQYF

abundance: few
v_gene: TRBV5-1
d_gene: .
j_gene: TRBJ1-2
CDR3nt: TGCGCCAGCAGCTTGAGTGGGGACGGCTATGGCTACACCTTC
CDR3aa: CASSLSGDGYGYTF

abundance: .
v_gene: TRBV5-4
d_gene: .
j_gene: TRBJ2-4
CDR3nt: TGTGCCAGCAGCTTGACCCCAGGGCCATGGTACTTC
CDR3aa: CASSLTPGPWYF

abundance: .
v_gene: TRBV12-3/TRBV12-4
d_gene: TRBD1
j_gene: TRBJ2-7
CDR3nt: TGTGCCAGCAGTTTAGCGGGGGACAGGGACTCCTACGAGCAGTACTTC
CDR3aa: CASSLAGDRDSYEQYF

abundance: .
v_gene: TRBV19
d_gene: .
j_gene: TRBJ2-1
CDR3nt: TGTGCCAGTAGTATACAGGGCTCTGACAATGAGCAGTTCTTC
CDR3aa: CASSIQGSDNEQFF

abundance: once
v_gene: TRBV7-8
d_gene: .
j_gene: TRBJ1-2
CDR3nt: TGTGCCAGCAGCTTAAGAGCGACACCGGTGGCTCGCTACACCTTC
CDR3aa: CASSLRATPVARYTF

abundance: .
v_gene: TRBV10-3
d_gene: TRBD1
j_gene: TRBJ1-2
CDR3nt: TGTGCCATCAGTGACTCGGGACAGGGGTCCTATGGCTACACCTTC
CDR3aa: CAISDSGQGSYGYTF

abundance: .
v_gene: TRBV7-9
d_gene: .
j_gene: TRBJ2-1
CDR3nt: TGTGCCAGCAGCCGAGACGAAGGGCGGGGCAATGAGCAGTTCTTC
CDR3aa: CASSRDEGRGNEQFF